These T cell receptor beta chains were read from a single sample in a study of tumor-infiltrating lymphocytes in primary liver carcinoma. TCRdb processed the multiplex PCR reads anew with MiXCR; each CDR3 protein has one entry. This sample has 100,000 to 150,000 distinct CDR3 sequences, with 50% to 80% found just once. Sequencing used liver tumor tissue from sampling region 3. The source of these receptors is an older woman with primary liver carcinoma and hepatitis B virus infection. CDR3s include the opening cysteine and the closing phenylalanine or tryptophan.

>TRBV11-3|TRBJ1-1
CASGLIPNTEAFF
>TRBV10-3|TRBJ2-3
CAIRQGGTDTQYF
>TRBV5-1|TRBJ1-2
CTSRAPDKTYGYTF
>TRBV6-5|TRBJ2-1
CASNLAGSGSYNERFF
>TRBV12-3/TRBV12-4|TRBJ1-5
CASSFSPQISSQPQHF
>TRBV7-8|TRBJ2-1
CTSSPRQALSYNEQFF
>TRBV11-3|TRBJ2-7
CANSLGTGGNYEQYF
>TRBV29-1|TRBJ1-2
CSVEQNYGYTF
>TRBV19|TRBJ2-5
CASSKRTTGTGETQYF
>TRBV29-1|TRBJ1-2
CSVEDRGYGHIF
>TRBV6-6|TRBJ2-7
CASSYSTTTLTYEQYF
>TRBV11-2|TRBJ1-1
CASSLNSSGNTEALF
>TRBV6-1|TRBJ1-1
CASSEVGMSPNF
>TRBV29-1|TRBJ2-1
CGVSVGYEQFF
>TRBV5-1|TRBJ2-5
CASSYRGAETQYF
>TRBV4-1|TRBJ2-7
CASSQEGMDYEQYF
>TRBV29-1|TRBJ2-2
CRVVASPNTGELFF
>TRBV11-1|TRBJ1-6
CTSSRTLVSPLHF
>TRBV6-1|TRBJ2-7
CASSAETSGSYEQYF
>TRBV30|TRBJ2-5
CAWESTGPRQKGTQYF
>TRBV6-2/TRBV6-3|TRBJ1-6
CASSLDRGSSSPLHF
>TRBV20-1|TRBJ2-5
CSARPSGYQEAQYF
>TRBV11-2|TRBJ1-1
CASSLRGQGDTEAFF
>TRBV11-3|TRBJ2-1
CASSLAGTVNEQFF
>TRBV24-1|TRBJ2-5
CATSDPRERVKTQYF
>TRBV6-5|TRBJ1-2
CASSSEPEANGYTF
>TRBV6-5|TRBJ2-7
CASTYKGYTYEQYF
>TRBV12-3/TRBV12-4|TRBJ2-1
CASTDQWESNGQFF
>TRBV7-8|TRBJ2-5
CASSSGPFELETQYF
>TRBV5-4|TRBJ2-4
CASSIHLAGAKNIQYF
>TRBV6-2/TRBV6-3|TRBJ2-2
CASSYLSGRAKGELFF
>TRBV28|TRBJ1-4
CASSPPRGKLLF
>TRBV6-2/TRBV6-3|TRBJ1-1
CASSDGHGSYTEALF
>TRBV28|TRBJ1-5
CASSFRQGRQPQHF
>TRBV4-2|TRBJ1-1
CARSRTRDNTEAFF
>TRBV11-2|TRBJ2-1
CANSLAGGLLEQFF
>TRBV28|TRBJ2-3
CADSWGSADTQYF
>TRBV12-3/TRBV12-4|TRBJ1-4
CASRSGRYGTGEKLFF
>TRBV6-6|TRBJ2-7
CASSYSVGAAIYEQYF
>TRBV5-1|TRBJ2-7
CASSRVIEPYEQYF
>TRBV29-1|TRBJ2-7
CNVRTGTYEQYF
>TRBV6-2/TRBV6-3|TRBJ2-1
CASRVTANNKEFF
>TRBV11-2|TRBJ2-3
CASRDQKDTQCF
>TRBV11-1|TRBJ2-3
CASSLALAGGPGTGKQYF
>TRBV5-4|TRBJ2-1
CASSLKLAGGYNERFF
>TRBV12-3/TRBV12-4|TRBJ2-1
CASTYQQESNEQFF
>TRBV20-1|TRBJ2-3
CSAGDPSKGGDTQYF
>TRBV12-3/TRBV12-4|TRBJ2-1
CASRLCTSGYNEQFF
>TRBV6-6|TRBJ2-5
CASSYSREAQYF
>TRBV6-6|TRBJ1-1
CASSSGQLNIEAFF
>TRBV20-1|TRBJ2-1
CSASGSGRAIGTDEQFF
>TRBV6-1|TRBJ1-2
CASSVVWGFHYGYTF
>TRBV11-2|TRBJ2-1
CASSPGSRYRERIF
>TRBV11-2|TRBJ1-4
CASSLPGAEKLFF
>TRBV2|TRBJ1-1
CASSGRGRTEAFF
>TRBV20-1|TRBJ1-2
CSASGGETYGYTF
>TRBV5-1|TRBJ2-1
CASSLVGTSEFF
>TRBV6-1|TRBJ2-1
CASGEPTDGQFF
>TRBV10-3|TRBJ1-2
CAISEKGGYGYTF